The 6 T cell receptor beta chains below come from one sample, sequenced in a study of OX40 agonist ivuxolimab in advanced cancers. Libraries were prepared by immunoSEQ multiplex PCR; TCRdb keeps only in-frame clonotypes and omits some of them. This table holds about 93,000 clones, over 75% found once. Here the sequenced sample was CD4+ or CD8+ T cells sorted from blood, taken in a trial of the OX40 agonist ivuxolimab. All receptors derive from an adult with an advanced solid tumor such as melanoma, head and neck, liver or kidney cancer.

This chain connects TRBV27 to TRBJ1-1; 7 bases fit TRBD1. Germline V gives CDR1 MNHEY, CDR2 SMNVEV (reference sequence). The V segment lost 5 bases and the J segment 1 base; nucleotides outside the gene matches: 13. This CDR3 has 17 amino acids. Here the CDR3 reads CASSPSRDSPWNTEAFF. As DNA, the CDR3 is TGTGCCAGCAGTCCTAGCAGGGACAGCCCTTGGAACACTGAAGCTTTCTTT.

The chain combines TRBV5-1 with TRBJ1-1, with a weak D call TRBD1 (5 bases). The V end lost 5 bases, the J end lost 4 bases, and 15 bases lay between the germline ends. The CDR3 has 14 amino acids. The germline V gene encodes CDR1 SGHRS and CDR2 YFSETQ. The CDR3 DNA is TGCGCCAGCAGAGCCTCGGGGGAGGGCACTGAAGCTTTCTTT. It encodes CASRASGEGTEAFF.

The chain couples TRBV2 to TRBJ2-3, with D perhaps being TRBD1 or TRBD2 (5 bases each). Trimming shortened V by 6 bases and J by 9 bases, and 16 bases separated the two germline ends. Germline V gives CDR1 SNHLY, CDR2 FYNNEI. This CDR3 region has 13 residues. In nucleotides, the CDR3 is TGTGCCAGCAGCGCGAGGGACCCTCCAACGCAGTATTTT. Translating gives CASSARDPPTQYF.

The CDR3 spells CASSLRNSGDGYTF. Written as DNA, the CDR3 is TGCGCCAGCAGCTTGCGGAACTCAGGGGACGGCTACACCTTC. The V call is TRBV5-1, the J call TRBJ1-2, with D possibly being TRBD1 (6 bases). Trimming cost V 1 base and J 8 bases, with 15 bases left between them. Per the germline V gene, CDR1 is SGHRS and CDR2 is YFSETQ. The CDR3 has 14 residues. The full variable domain, with the rest looked up from reference TRBV5-1 and TRBJ1-2, is KAGVTQTPRYLIKTRGQQVTLSCSPISGHRSVSWYQQTPGQGLQFLFEYFSETQRNKGNFPGRFSGRQFSNSRSEMNVSTLELGDSALYLCASSLRNSGDGYTFGSGTRLTVV.

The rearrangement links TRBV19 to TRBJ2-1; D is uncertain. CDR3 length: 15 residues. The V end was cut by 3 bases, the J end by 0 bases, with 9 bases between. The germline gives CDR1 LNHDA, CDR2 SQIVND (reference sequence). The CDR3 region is CASSMSQSSYNEQFF. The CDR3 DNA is TGTGCCAGTAGTATGTCACAGAGCTCCTACAATGAGCAGTTCTTC.

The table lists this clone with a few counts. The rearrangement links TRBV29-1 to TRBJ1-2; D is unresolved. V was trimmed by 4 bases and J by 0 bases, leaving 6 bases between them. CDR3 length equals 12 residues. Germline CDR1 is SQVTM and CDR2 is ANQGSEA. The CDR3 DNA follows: TGCAGCGTTGTAAACACTAACTATGGCTACACCTTC. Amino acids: CSVVNTNYGYTF.